The 29 T cell receptor beta chains reported below all come from one sample, sequenced in a study of blood T cell repertoires in COVID-19. Only in-frame clones appear in the TCRdb table, and some are missing; sequencing was by immunoSEQ multiplex PCR. This sample has about 68,000 clones, with 80% to 90% found just once. The sequenced sample consisted of peripheral blood. The receptors here all came from a man over 45 with acute or convalescent COVID-19.

The chain employs TRBV11-3 and TRBJ2-2; D is unresolved. This CDR3 has 13 amino acids. Germline V CDR1 and CDR2: SGHNT, YENEEA. Trimming pared 5 bases from V and 2 bases from J, leaving 6 bases between. The CDR3: CASSRENTGELFF. CDR3 DNA sequence: TGTGCCAGCAGCCGCGAAAACACCGGGGAGCTGTTTTTT.

The chain couples TRBV15 to TRBJ2-5, with TRBD2 as a possible D gene (5 bases). This CDR3 has 14 residues. Germline CDR1 is LNHNV and CDR2 is YYDKDF (reference sequence). Trimming took off 5 bases at V and 5 bases at J, with 15 bases between the two ends. CDR3 amino acids: CATSPDFLVETQYF. CDR3 in DNA: TGTGCCACCAGCCCGGACTTCCTTGTGGAGACCCAGTACTTC.

CDR3 sequence (DNA): TGTGCCAGCAGCCCACGCGGGGCGGTAGGCTACTCAGATACGCAGTATTTT. This gives the protein CASSPRGAVGYSDTQYF. The rearrangement links TRBV11-2 to TRBJ2-3; tentative D call: TRBD2 (6 bases). V was trimmed by 5 bases and J by 4 bases, leaving 22 bases between them. Germline assignment: CDR1 SGHAT and CDR2 FQNNGV. This CDR3 has 17 residues.

This chain joins TRBV4-3 and TRBJ1-2; possible D gene TRBD1, 5 bases. The CDR3 is 15 amino acids. The V end lost 5 bases, the J end lost 2 bases, and 15 bases lay between the germline ends. Germline assignment: CDR1 LGHNA and CDR2 YSLEER. CDR3: CASSAQVGGNYGYTF. The CDR3 DNA follows: TGCGCCAGCAGCGCCCAAGTCGGGGGGAACTATGGCTACACCTTC.

The chain has TRBV6-5 and TRBJ1-6; 7 bases agree with TRBD1. The CDR3 is made up of 13 amino acids. With 6 bases clipped from V and 9 bases from J, the junction kept 5 bases outside the gene matches. CDR1 is MNHEY and CDR2 is SVGAGI in the germline V gene. CDR3 in DNA: TGTGCCAGCAGCCGACAGGGCCGTTCACCCCTCCACTTT. Residues: CASSRQGRSPLHF.

V usage is TRBV5-6 and J usage is TRBJ2-2, with 7 bases matching TRBD2. Trimming took 0 bases from V and 4 from J; bases not matched to a gene: 3. CDR1 is SGHDT and CDR2 is YYEEEE in the germline V gene. This CDR3 is built from 15 residues. As DNA, the CDR3 is TGTGCCAGCAGCTTGGGCGGGAGTTCCACCGGGGAGCTGTTTTTT. The encoded protein is CASSLGGSSTGELFF.

The chain joins TRBV9 to TRBJ2-1; 8 positions match TRBD2. The CDR3 extends over 15 amino acids. V gave up 4 bases and J gave up 6 bases; unmatched junction bases: 9. Germline lookup yields CDR1 SGDLS and CDR2 YYNGEE. This CDR3 is CASSPLGLALNEQFF. Written as DNA, the CDR3 is TGTGCCAGCAGCCCACTCGGACTAGCCCTCAATGAGCAGTTCTTC. Full variable domain (remainder filled in from reference TRBV9 and TRBJ2-1): DSGVTQTPKHLITATGQRVTLRCSPRSGDLSVYWYQQSLDQGLQFLIQYYNGEERAKGNILERFSAQQFPDLHSELNLSSLELGDSALYFCASSPLGLALNEQFFGPGTRLTVL.

This clone turned up a few times. The chain is built from TRBV2 and TRBJ1-6; D unresolved. Looked up from germline, CDR1 is SNHLY and CDR2 is FYNNEI. The CDR3 is made up of 14 amino acids. The ends were cut back, 3 bases at V and 7 bases at J, with 10 bases in the middle. The CDR3 region is CASSEIFGNSPLHF. CDR3 nucleotides: TGTGCCAGCAGTGAGATCTTCGGGAATTCACCCCTCCACTTT.

CDR3 in DNA: TGTGCCAGCAGCTTGGCCGGGACATCGGATGGCTACACCTTC. Its protein product is CASSLAGTSDGYTF. The chain combines TRBV27 with TRBJ1-2, with D possibly being TRBD1 (6 bases). Germline V gives CDR1 MNHEY, CDR2 SMNVEV (reference sequence). The CDR3 spans 14 residues. Between the trimmed V and J ends, which lost 6 bases and 6 bases, there was a span of 17 bases.

The chain joins TRBV9 to TRBJ1-1, with D possibly matching TRBD1 (6 bases). The germline V and J ends were trimmed by 4 bases and 1 base, with 11 bases remaining between them. Per the germline V gene, CDR1 is SGDLS and CDR2 is YYNGEE. The CDR3 length is 14 residues. This chain's CDR3 is CASSPRTANTEAFF. The CDR3 DNA reads as TGTGCCAGCAGCCCGAGGACAGCGAACACTGAAGCTTTCTTT.

This sequence joins TRBV14 and TRBJ1-4; 7 bases align to TRBD1. Unmatched junction bases numbered 9, after V lost 4 bases and J lost 7 bases. CDR3 length equals 15 residues. Per the germline V gene, CDR1 is SGHDN and CDR2 is FVKESK. CDR3 nucleotides: TGTGCCAGCAGCCCGTTGTCCGGGACAGTTGAAAAACTGTTTTTT. This sequence encodes CASSPLSGTVEKLFF.

V is TRBV10-3 and J is TRBJ1-1; 7 nucleotides match TRBD1. The trim removed 11 bases at V and 1 base at J, leaving 7 bases unmatched. CDR1 and CDR2 (germline): ENHRY, SYGVKD. The CDR3 extends over 13 amino acids. CDR3: CAAMGQTNTEAFF. CDR3 coding DNA: TGTGCCGCTATGGGACAGACGAACACTGAAGCTTTCTTT.

The chain combines TRBV28 with TRBJ1-5; a weak D match, TRBD1 (5 bases). CDR3 length equals 16 residues. V lost 5 bases, J lost 2 bases, and 16 bases lay in between. Germline-derived CDR1 and CDR2 are MDHEN and SYDVKM. This chain's CDR3 is CASSTTRDLGNQPQHF. CDR3 nucleotides: TGTGCCAGCAGTACCACCAGGGATTTGGGCAATCAGCCCCAGCATTTT.

In DNA, the CDR3 is TGTGCCTGGAGTGTTGGCAGGGGGAACACTGAAGCTTTCTTT. It codes for CAWSVGRGNTEAFF. This chain connects TRBV30 to TRBJ1-1; possibly TRBD1 for D (6 bases). The V end was cut by 0 bases, the J end by 1 base, with 9 bases between. Germline CDR1 GTSNPN, CDR2 SVGIG (reference sequence). The CDR3 loop spans 14 amino acids.

The CDR3 loop is CASSLWEVRNEQFF. The CDR3 coding sequence is TGTGCCAGCAGCTTATGGGAGGTTAGGAATGAGCAGTTCTTC. The chain has TRBV7-9 and TRBJ2-1, with a tentative D call TRBD2 (6 bases). Trimming shortened V by 2 bases and J by 7 bases, and 12 bases separated the two germline ends. Per the germline V gene, CDR1 is SEHNR and CDR2 is FQNEAQ (reference sequence). This CDR3 comprises 14 residues.

The chain couples TRBV5-6 to TRBJ2-5, with D tentatively TRBD1 (7 bases). With 3 bases removed from V and 5 bases from J, the gap between germline ends came to 20 bases. Germline CDR1 SGHDT, CDR2 YYEEEE. CDR3 length equals 16 residues. The CDR3, as DNA: TGTGCCAGCAGCTCGGCGTCGAGGAGGGGGCTTGAGACCCAGTACTTC. Amino acid sequence: CASSSASRRGLETQYF. Variable domain in full (rest from reference TRBV5-6 and TRBJ2-5): DAGVTQSPTHLIKTRGQQVTLRCSPKSGHDTVSWYQQALGQGPQFIFQYYEEEERQRGNFPDRFSGHQFPNYSSELNVNALLLGDSALYLCASSSASRRGLETQYFGPGTRLLVL.

This clone showed up just once. The V gene is TRBV3-1 (or the pseudogene TRBV3-2), the J gene TRBJ1-3, with 7 bases fitting TRBD1. The germline CDR1 and CDR2 sequences are LGHDT and YNNKEL (reference sequence). V was clipped by 0 bases and J by 0 bases; unmatched bases: 5. The CDR3 sequence is 17 residues long. CDR3 nucleotide sequence: TGTGCCAGCAGCCAAGATAGGGGGACAGCCTCTGGAAACACCATATATTTT. Its protein product is CASSQDRGTASGNTIYF.

The rearrangement joins TRBV19 to TRBJ2-1, with a weak D call TRBD1 (5 bases). Per germline, CDR1 LNHDA and CDR2 SQIVND (reference sequence). Trimming pared 2 bases from V and 7 bases from J, leaving 9 bases between. The CDR3 sequence is 13 residues long. CDR3 sequence (DNA): TGTGCCAGTAGTATAAGCAGGGAAAATGAGCAGTTCTTC. Its protein is CASSISRENEQFF.

The chain has TRBV4-3 and TRBJ1-1; 8 bases agree with TRBD1. Trimming cost V 4 bases and J 2 bases; bases outside gene matches: 6. Germline V gene lookup returns CDR1 LGHNA and CDR2 YSLEER. The CDR3 totals 15 residues. The CDR3: CASSLIDRGNTEAFF. CDR3 sequence (DNA): TGCGCCAGCAGCCTAATTGACAGGGGAAACACTGAAGCTTTCTTT.

V and J are TRBV11-2 and TRBJ2-1, with 8 bases fitting TRBD2. Germline CDR1 reads SGHAT; CDR2 reads FQNNGV. There are 16 residues in the CDR3. With 1 base clipped from V and 4 bases from J, the junction kept 6 bases outside the gene matches. CDR3: CASSLGPAGAYNEQFF. The CDR3 bases are TGTGCCAGCAGCTTAGGGCCAGCGGGAGCTTACAATGAGCAGTTCTTC.

This chain joins TRBV19 and TRBJ1-3; 9 bases are a match to TRBD1. The CDR3 sequence is 15 residues long. Germline CDR1 LNHDA, CDR2 SQIVND (reference sequence). J was trimmed by 8 bases and V by 1 base; bases with no gene match: 6. The DNA of the CDR3 is TGTGCCAGTAGTATAGCCCGGACAGGGGTGGACACCATATATTTT. This codes for CASSIARTGVDTIYF.

The chain employs TRBV18 and TRBJ2-7, with 14 positions matching TRBD2. In germline, CDR1 is KGHSH, CDR2 LQKENI. The CDR3 consists of 14 residues. Trimming took 3 bases from V and 6 from J; bases not matched to a gene: 1. DNA for the CDR3: TGTGCCAGCTCACCCGGGACTAGCGGGAGCGAGCAGTACTTC. Translated: CASSPGTSGSEQYF.

The chain carries TRBV6-5 and TRBJ2-3; D gene ambiguous. V shed 5 bases and J shed 0 bases, with 3 bases lying between them. The germline V gene has CDR1 MNHEY and CDR2 SVGAGI. The length of the CDR3 is 12 residues. The CDR3 nucleotides are TGTGCCAGCAGTCCTAGCACAGATACGCAGTATTTT. The encoded protein is CASSPSTDTQYF.

The chain couples TRBV18 to TRBJ2-7; 13 positions match TRBD2. Germline trimming cut 9 bases from V and 1 base from J; bases unmatched to any gene: 18. The CDR3 is made up of 19 amino acids. CDR1 KGHSH and CDR2 LQKENI come from the germline V gene. This CDR3 is CARPLGGGTSGILSYEQYF. As DNA, the CDR3 is TGTGCCAGACCCCTGGGGGGCGGGACTAGCGGGATCTTATCCTACGAGCAGTACTTC.

To note about this clone: The germline gene is not matched at one end of the junction; a read error may be the cause. The chain couples TRBV3-1 (or the pseudogene TRBV3-2) to TRBJ2-1; TRBD2 agrees at 15 bases. Germline V gene sequence: CDR1 LGHDT, CDR2 YNNKEL (reference sequence). The length of the CDR3 is 15 residues. This chain's CDR3 is CASSPGLAGGSVRVF. CDR3 sequence (DNA): TGTGCCAGCAGCCCGGGACTAGCGGGAGGTTCAGTCCGGGTCTTC.

The chain carries TRBV7-9 and TRBJ2-3; 11 nucleotides align to TRBD2. Germline assignment: CDR1 SEHNR and CDR2 FQNEAQ (reference sequence). V dropped 8 bases and J dropped 3; count of bases not matched to a gene: 7. This CDR3 has 15 amino acids. The CDR3 bases are TGTGCCAGCTCAATAGCGGGAGGGCCAACAGATACGCAGTATTTT. It encodes CASSIAGGPTDTQYF.

The chain combines TRBV12-3 or TRBV12-4 with TRBJ1-1; no reliable D call. The CDR3 sequence is 13 residues long. With 5 bases removed from V and 6 bases from J, the gap between germline ends came to 13 bases. In DNA, the CDR3 is TGTGCCAGCAGTCTCGGAGGGCAAGCTGAAGCTTTCTTT. Its translation is CASSLGGQAEAFF.

V gene TRBV28 combines with J gene TRBJ1-2; TRBD1 agrees at 10 bases. The trim removed 6 bases at V and 4 bases at J, leaving 5 bases unmatched. This CDR3 spans 14 amino acids. Germline CDR1 MDHEN, CDR2 SYDVKM. The CDR3 bases are TGTGCCAGCAGGACAGGGGGCATTGGCTATGGCTACACCTTC. This translates into CASRTGGIGYGYTF.

The chain employs TRBV20-1 and TRBJ1-5; D is unclear. The CDR3 totals 13 residues. Germline-derived CDR1 and CDR2 are DFQATT and SNEGSKA (reference sequence). The ends were cut back, 3 bases at V and 3 bases at J, with 9 bases in the middle. DNA for the CDR3: TGCAGTGCTAGTTGGCAGTACAATCAGCCCCAGCATTTT. This gives the protein CSASWQYNQPQHF.